The 5 T cell receptor beta chains in this list originate from one sample, sequenced in a study of CD8+ T cells in alopecia areata. Extracted RNA was reverse transcribed into cDNA, the sequencing template. Only in-frame clones appear in the TCRdb table, and some are missing; sequencing was by immunoSEQ multiplex PCR. The data show approximately 210,000 clones, approximately 61% seen once. As to treatment: oral pan-JAK inhibitor, 5-10 mg twice daily. The sequencing here drew on CD4+ T cells sorted from blood, taken at week 24, from a patient treated with tofacitinib. The receptors were sampled from a human donor with alopecia areata.

This clone has a handful of counts. An end of the junction does not agree with germline; a read error may underlie this. The V call is TRBV7-9, the J call TRBJ1-2; no clear D gene. This CDR3 region has 12 residues. Per the germline V gene, CDR1 is SEHNR and CDR2 is FQNEAQ (reference sequence). For the CDR3, the DNA is TGTGCCAGCAGCCCCCTTTGGGATGGTCTGGCCTTC. Translated: CASSPLWDGLAF.

This clone was counted only a few times. This chain joins TRBV7-2 and TRBJ2-1; TRBD2 aligns across 7 bases. With V trimmed by 4 bases and J by 0 bases, 3 bases remained unmatched. The CDR3 spans 15 residues. Germline V lookup: CDR1 SGHTA, CDR2 FQGNSA. The CDR3 nucleotides are TGTGCCAGCAGCTCTGAGCGGGACTCCTACAATGAGCAGTTCTTC. It is translated as CASSSERDSYNEQFF.

The J gene is TRBJ1-5, the V gene TRBV30; D remains ambiguous. CDR1 is GTSNPN, CDR2 SVGIG, per germline (reference sequence). V lost 3 bases to trimming and J lost 7 bases, with 10 bases between them. This CDR3 is built from 12 residues. CDR3 in DNA: TGTGCCTGGAGCCGTAGCGACCAGCCCCAGCATTTT. Its translation is CAWSRSDQPQHF.

The V call is TRBV18, the J call TRBJ1-1; 8 nucleotides match TRBD1. The trim removed 6 bases at V and 6 bases at J, leaving 6 bases unmatched. CDR3 length equals 13 residues. CDR1 is KGHSH and CDR2 is LQKENI in the germline V gene. CDR3 residues: CASSQKQGAEAFF. As DNA, the CDR3 is TGTGCCAGCTCTCAAAAACAGGGGGCTGAAGCTTTCTTT.

The rearrangement joins TRBV30 to TRBJ1-3; D call uncertain. Trimming removed 0 bases from V and 1 base from J, with 10 bases in between. The germline V gene has CDR1 GTSNPN and CDR2 SVGIG (reference sequence). The CDR3 totals 15 residues. DNA of the CDR3: TGTGCCTGGAGTGTAAGGGCTAGGTCTGGAAACACCATATATTTT. As protein: CAWSVRARSGNTIYF.